This T cell receptor (beta chain) was found in a study of T cells in Graves' hyperthyroidism and ophthalmopathy (dated 2019 in TCRdb). Turning to the overall study: Peripheral blood samples were taken at initial diagnosis, before any treatment was given. The paper describes TCR Vbeta CDR3 sequencing of 120 to 150 peripheral blood samples, made up of some 40 ophthalmopathy patients, around 78 hyperthyroidism patients and 17 progressor patients. Whether ophthalmopathy could be predicted prospectively was tested in an independent validation cohort made up of roughly 20 hyperthyroidism patients plus 17 patients who later progressed to ophthalmopathy. For training and testing, the approximately 92 patients in the discovery cohort were randomly divided in a 7:3 ratio. The study also compared thyroid tissue and blood T-cell repertoires from roughly 6 Graves' hyperthyroidism patients. Once sampling was done, hyperthyroidism patients were given methimazole at a starting dose of 30 mg daily, whereas ophthalmopathy patients were given high-dose intravenous methylprednisolone. A discovery cohort of roughly 96 patients, approximately 44 with Graves' ophthalmopathy and approximately 55 with stable Graves' hyperthyroidism, was used to find distinguishing TCR V-J signatures. Beyond this particular receptor, the publication reports: Most expanded thyroid clonotypes (frequency above 0.001) were also detected in blood, suggesting blood repertoires may reflect thyroid immune responses. Sample size was not statistically predetermined, and blinding of investigators to group allocation was not performed. A model built on a 13 V-J signature distinguished ophthalmopathy from stable hyperthyroidism, reaching over 85% sensitivity and about 81% specificity in cross-validation and 80%/75% in testing. In validation, the model predicted progression to ophthalmopathy with 60% to 71% sensitivity and around 72% specificity, a median of approximately 6.7 months before onset.

This clonotype was detected ten times or more. No cognate antigen has been identified for it. Nothing much larger sits one base from this clone, and base qualities are not available. TCR beta CDR3 regions were amplified from RNA transcripts. For the first round of RT-PCR on the TCR CDR3, the HTBI primer set was used together with the Qiagen OneStep RT-PCR kit. Libraries were constructed in a second round of multiplex PCR, after which size selection and purification were performed. The libraries were sequenced on an Illumina HiSeq2000 using paired-end 100 bp reads. The published analysis was carried out like this. Raw data were processed with SOAPnuke, discarding reads with adapters, uncalled bases, mean Phred below 15, or no exact constant-primer or identifier match. COPE v1.2.5 was used to merge high-quality paired reads, and clonotypes were defined as unique nucleotide sequences. MiTCR v1.1 was used to align the clonotypes against IMGT TRBV, TRBD and TRBJ reference segments. The analysis was restricted to V-J combinations with a frequency above 0.0001, which together covered roughly 99% of the repertoires. A TCS score was defined as the ratio of F50 (clonal expansion) to E x V (chaos), with BLOSUM62-based TCRdist applied between CDR3 peptides within each V-J. Welch's t-statistics and random forest reduced approximately 520 V-J features to 13, which were used in a naive Bayes classifier (R e1071). TCRdb reran the public reads through fastp at Q25 and MiXCR, keeping productive beta chains. Merged by CDR3 protein, the rows form single entries marked with the most common genes and DNA. The V and J calls come from TCRdb's annotation, not from the publication. This sample gives more than 500,000 distinct CDR3 sequences in total; roughly 15% of them show up just once. The leading ten clones occupy less than 4.5% of the sample.

Stable Graves' hyperthyroidism was defined as no progression to ophthalmopathy during 18 months of follow-up. Hyperthyroidism patients were newly diagnosed, with disease duration under 2 months, and aged 18 to 65 years. Exclusion was applied to patients with uncontrolled infections, other autoimmune diseases, pregnancy or lactation. Diagnoses relied on clinical symptoms, serum thyroxine and TRAb, thyroid ultrasound and orbital computed tomography. PBMCs were isolated from around 10 ml of fresh peripheral blood by Ficoll-Paque density gradient centrifugation. Total RNA was extracted with Trizol reagent, and quality was checked on an Agilent 2100 Bioanalyzer. This clonotype was sampled from a woman in her 30s with Graves' hyperthyroidism. Sequenced material: blood.

CDR3 region: CASSLRGSQYF. The DNA sequence is as follows: TGTGCCAGCAGTTTGAGGGGATCACAGTACTTC. The chain was built from TRBV28 and TRBJ2-5, with the D segment possibly TRBD1 or TRBD2, each aligning over 5 bases. Cut back by 3 bases and 11 bases, the V and J ends lie 10 bases apart. From cysteine to phenylalanine, the CDR3 is 11 amino acids long. Only CDR3 DNA remains: 33 bases, in frame from the first base. In the germline V gene, CDR1 corresponds to MDHEN and CDR2 to SYDVKM.